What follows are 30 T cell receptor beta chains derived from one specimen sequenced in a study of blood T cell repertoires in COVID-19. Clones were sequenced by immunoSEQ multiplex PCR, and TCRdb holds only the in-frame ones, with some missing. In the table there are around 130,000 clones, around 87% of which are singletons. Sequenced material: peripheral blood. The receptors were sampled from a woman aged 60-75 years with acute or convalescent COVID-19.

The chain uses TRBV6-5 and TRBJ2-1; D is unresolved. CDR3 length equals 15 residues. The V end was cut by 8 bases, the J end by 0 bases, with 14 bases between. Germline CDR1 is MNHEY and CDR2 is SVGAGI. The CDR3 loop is CASSISSISYNEQFF. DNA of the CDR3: TGTGCCAGCTCCATTTCGAGTATCTCCTACAATGAGCAGTTCTTC.

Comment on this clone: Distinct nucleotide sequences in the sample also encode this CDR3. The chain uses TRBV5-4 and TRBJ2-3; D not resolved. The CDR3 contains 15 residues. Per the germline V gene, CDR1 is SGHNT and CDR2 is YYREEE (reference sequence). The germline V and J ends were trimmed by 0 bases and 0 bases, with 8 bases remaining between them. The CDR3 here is CASSLDQASTDTQYF. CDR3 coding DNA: TGTGCCAGCAGCTTGGACCAGGCTAGCACAGATACGCAGTATTTT.

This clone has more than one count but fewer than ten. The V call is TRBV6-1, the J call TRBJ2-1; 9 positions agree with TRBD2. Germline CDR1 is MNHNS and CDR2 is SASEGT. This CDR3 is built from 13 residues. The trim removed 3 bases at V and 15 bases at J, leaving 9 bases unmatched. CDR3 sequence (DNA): TGTGCCAGCAGTGAGACGCGAGCGGGAGGTGGGTTCTTC. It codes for CASSETRAGGGFF.

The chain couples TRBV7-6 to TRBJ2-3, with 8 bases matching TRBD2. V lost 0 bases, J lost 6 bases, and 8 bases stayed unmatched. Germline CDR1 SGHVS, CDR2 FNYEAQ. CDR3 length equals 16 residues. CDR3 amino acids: CASSLAGTRLQDTQYF. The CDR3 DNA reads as TGTGCCAGCAGCTTAGCCGGGACTAGATTGCAGGATACGCAGTATTTT.

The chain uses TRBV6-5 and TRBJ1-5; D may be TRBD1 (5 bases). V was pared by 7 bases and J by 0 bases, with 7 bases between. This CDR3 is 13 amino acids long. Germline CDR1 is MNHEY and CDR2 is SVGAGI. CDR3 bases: TGTGCCAGCACGGGGGATAGCAATCAGCCCCAGCATTTT. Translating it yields CASTGDSNQPQHF.

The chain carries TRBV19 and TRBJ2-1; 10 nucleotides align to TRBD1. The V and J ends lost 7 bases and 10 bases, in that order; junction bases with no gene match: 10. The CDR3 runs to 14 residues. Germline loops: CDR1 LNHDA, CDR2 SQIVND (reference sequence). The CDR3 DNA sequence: TGTGCCAGTACCCCGACAGGGGGCGTATGGGAGCAGTTCTTC. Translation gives CASTPTGGVWEQFF. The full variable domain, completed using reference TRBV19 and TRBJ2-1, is DGGITQSPKYLFRKEGQNVTLSCEQNLNHDAMYWYRQDPGQGLRLIYYSQIVNDFQKGDIAEGYSVSREKKESFPLTVTSAQKNPTAFYLCASTPTGGVWEQFFGPGTRLTVL.

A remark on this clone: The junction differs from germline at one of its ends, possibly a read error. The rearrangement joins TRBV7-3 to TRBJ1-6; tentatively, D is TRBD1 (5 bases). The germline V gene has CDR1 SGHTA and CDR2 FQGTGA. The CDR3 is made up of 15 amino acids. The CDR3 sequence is CASSLTGGAQSPLHF. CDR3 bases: TGCGCCAGCAGCTTAACGGGCGGGGCTCAGTCACCCCTCCACTTT.

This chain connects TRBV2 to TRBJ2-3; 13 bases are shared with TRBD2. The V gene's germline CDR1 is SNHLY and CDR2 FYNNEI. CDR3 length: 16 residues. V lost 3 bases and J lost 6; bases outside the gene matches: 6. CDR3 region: CASSDIGLAGEDTQYF. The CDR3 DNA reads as TGTGCCAGCAGTGATATTGGACTAGCGGGAGAGGATACGCAGTATTTT.

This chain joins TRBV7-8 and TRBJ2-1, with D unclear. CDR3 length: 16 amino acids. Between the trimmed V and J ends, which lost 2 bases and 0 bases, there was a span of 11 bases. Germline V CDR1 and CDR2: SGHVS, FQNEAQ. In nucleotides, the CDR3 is TGTGCCAGCAGCTTAATTGTAGGAGCCTCCTACAATGAGCAGTTCTTC. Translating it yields CASSLIVGASYNEQFF.

This chain's CDR3 is CASSPSDRGNQPQHF. In nucleotides, the CDR3 is TGTGCCAGCAGTCCTTCGGACAGGGGCAATCAGCCCCAGCATTTT. The V and J genes are TRBV6-5 and TRBJ1-5; 8 bases agree with TRBD1. The CDR3 spans 15 residues. V lost 5 bases, J lost 2 bases, and 5 bases stayed unmatched. The V gene's germline CDR1 is MNHEY and CDR2 SVGAGI.

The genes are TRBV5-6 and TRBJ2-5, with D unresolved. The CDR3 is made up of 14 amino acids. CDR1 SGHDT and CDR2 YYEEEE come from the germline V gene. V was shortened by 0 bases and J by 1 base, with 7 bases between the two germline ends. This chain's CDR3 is CASSLGALQETQYF. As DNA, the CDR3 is TGTGCCAGCAGCTTGGGGGCGCTCCAAGAGACCCAGTACTTC.

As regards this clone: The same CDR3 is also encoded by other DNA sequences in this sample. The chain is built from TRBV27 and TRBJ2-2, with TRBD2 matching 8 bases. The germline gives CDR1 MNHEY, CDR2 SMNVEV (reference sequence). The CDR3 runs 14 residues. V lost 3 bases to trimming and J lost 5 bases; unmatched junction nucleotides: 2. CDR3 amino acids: CASSFGGGTGELFF. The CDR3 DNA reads TGTGCCAGCAGTTTTGGCGGGGGGACCGGGGAGCTGTTTTTT.

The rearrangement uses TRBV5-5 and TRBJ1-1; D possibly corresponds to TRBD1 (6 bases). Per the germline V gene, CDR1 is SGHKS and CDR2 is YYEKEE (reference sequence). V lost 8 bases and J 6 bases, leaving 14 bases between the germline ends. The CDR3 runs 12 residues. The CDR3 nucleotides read TGTGCCAGTACCGAGGGGGTAGCTGAAGCTTTCTTT. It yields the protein CASTEGVAEAFF.

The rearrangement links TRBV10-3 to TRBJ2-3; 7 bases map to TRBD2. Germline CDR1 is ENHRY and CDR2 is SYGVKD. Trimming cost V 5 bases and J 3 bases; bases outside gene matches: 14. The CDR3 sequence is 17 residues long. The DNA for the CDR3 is TGTGCCATCAGTAAGGGCGTTGGCGGGAGTATGACAGATACGCAGTATTTT. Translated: CAISKGVGGSMTDTQYF.

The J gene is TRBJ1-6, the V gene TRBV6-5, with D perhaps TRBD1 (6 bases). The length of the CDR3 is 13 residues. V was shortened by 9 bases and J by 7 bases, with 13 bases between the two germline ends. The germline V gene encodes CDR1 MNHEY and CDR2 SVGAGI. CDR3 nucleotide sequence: TGTGCCAGTAAAACAGGGCAAAATTCACCCCTCCACTTT. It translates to CASKTGQNSPLHF.

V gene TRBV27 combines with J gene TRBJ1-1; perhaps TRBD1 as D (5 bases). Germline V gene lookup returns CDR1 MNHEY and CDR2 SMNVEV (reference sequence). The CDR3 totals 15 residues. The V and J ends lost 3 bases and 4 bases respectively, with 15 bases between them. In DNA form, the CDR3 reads TGTGCCAGCAGTTTGAAGGCAGGGATGACCACTGAAGCTTTCTTT. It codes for CASSLKAGMTTEAFF.

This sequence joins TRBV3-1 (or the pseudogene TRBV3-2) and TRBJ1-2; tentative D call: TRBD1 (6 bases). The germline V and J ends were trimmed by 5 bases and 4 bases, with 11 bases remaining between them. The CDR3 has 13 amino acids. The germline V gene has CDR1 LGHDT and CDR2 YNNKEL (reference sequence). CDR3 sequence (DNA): TGTGCCAGCAGCTACAGGGTGACCTATGGCTACACCTTC. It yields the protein CASSYRVTYGYTF.

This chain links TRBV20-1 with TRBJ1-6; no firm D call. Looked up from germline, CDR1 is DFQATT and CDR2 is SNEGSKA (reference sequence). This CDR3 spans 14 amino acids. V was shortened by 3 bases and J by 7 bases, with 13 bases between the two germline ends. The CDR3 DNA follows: TGCAGTGCTAGTATCTCACGGGGAAATTCACCCCTCCACTTT. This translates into CSASISRGNSPLHF.

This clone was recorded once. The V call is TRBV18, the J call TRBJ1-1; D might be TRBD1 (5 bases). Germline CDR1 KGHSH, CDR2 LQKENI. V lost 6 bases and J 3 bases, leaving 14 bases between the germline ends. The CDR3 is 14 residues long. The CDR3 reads CASSPGGAHTEAFF. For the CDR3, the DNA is TGTGCCAGCTCCCCAGGAGGGGCCCACACTGAAGCTTTCTTT. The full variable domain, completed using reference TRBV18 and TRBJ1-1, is NAGVMQNPRHLVRRRGQEARLRCSPMKGHSHVYWYRQLPEEGLKFMVYLQKENIIDESGMPKERFSAEFPKEGPSILRIQQVVRGDSAAYFCASSPGGAHTEAFFGQGTRLTVV.

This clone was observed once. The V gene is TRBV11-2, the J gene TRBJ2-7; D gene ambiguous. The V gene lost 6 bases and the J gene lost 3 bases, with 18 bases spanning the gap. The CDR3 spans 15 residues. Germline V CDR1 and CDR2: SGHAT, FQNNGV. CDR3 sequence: CASSPSLGQFYEQYV. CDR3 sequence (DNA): TGTGCCAGCAGTCCATCTCTTGGGCAGTTCTACGAGCAGTACGTC.

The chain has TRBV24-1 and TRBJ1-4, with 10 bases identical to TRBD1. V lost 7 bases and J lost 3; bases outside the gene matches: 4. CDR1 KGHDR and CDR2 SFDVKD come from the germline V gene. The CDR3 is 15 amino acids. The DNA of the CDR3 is TGTGCCACCAGCCCGGGACAGGGGCCTAATGAAAAACTGTTTTTT. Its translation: CATSPGQGPNEKLFF.

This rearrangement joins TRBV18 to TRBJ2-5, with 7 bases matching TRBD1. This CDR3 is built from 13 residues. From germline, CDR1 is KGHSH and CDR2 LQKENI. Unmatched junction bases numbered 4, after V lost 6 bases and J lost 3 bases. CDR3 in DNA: TGTGCCAGCTCTGCAGGGGGAGAAGAGACCCAGTACTTC. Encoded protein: CASSAGGEETQYF.

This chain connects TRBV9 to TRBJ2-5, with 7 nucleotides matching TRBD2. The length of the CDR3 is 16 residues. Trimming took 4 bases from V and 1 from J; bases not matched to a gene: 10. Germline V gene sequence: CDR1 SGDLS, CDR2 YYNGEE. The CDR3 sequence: CASSRNPSGVQETQYF. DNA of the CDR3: TGTGCCAGCAGCCGGAATCCTAGCGGAGTCCAAGAGACCCAGTACTTC. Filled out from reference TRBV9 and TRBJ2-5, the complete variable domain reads DSGVTQTPKHLITATGQRVTLRCSPRSGDLSVYWYQQSLDQGLQFLIQYYNGEERAKGNILERFSAQQFPDLHSELNLSSLELGDSALYFCASSRNPSGVQETQYFGPGTRLLVL.

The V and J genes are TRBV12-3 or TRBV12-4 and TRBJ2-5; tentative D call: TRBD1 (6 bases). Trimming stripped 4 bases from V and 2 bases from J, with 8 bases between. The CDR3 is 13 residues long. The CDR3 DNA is TGTGCCAGCAGTTCGACAGGACAAGAGACCCAGTACTTC. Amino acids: CASSSTGQETQYF.

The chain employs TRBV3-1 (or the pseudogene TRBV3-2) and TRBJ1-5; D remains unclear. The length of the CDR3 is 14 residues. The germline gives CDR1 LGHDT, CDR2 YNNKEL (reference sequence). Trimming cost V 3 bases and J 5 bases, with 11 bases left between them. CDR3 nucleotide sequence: TGTGCCAGCAGCCATGCCGGGGTTTATCAGCCCCAGCATTTT. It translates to CASSHAGVYQPQHF.

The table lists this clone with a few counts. The CDR3 DNA reads TGTGCCAGCAGCAGAGACAGGGGAGATACGCAGTATTTT. It yields the protein CASSRDRGDTQYF. The V and J genes are TRBV6-4 and TRBJ2-3; 8 positions match TRBD1. V shed 6 bases, J shed 5 bases, and the junction held 4 bases outside the gene matches. The CDR3 spans 13 residues. Germline CDR1 MRHNA, CDR2 SNTAGT.

Here the CDR3 DNA reads TGTGCCAGCTCACCGTTAGGGACAGGGGGAGTTTTGCGCGGAACAGATACGCAGTATTTT. This sequence encodes CASSPLGTGGVLRGTDTQYF. The J gene is TRBJ2-3, the V gene TRBV18; 11 bases match TRBD1. The CDR3 is 20 residues long. Germline CDR1 and CDR2: KGHSH and LQKENI. J was trimmed by 3 bases and V by 3 bases; bases with no gene match: 17.

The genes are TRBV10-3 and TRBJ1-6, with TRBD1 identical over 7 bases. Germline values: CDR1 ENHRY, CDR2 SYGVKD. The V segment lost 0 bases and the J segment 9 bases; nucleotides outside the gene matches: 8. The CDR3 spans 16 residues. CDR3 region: CAISESSRGTSSPLHF. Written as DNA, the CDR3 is TGTGCCATCAGTGAGTCATCCAGGGGGACAAGTTCACCCCTCCACTTT.

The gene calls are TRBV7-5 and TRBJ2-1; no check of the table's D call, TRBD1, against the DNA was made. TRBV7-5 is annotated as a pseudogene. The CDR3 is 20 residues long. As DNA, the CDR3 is TGTGCCAGAAGCTCCTCAGGCCAGGGGGAGACCCTAAGCTCCTACAATGAGCAGTTCTTC. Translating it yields CARSSSGQGETLSSYNEQFF.

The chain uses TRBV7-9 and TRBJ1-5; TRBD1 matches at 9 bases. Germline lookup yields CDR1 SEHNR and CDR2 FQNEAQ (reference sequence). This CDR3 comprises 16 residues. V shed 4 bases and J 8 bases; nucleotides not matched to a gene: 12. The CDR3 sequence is CASSYRTGEPEKPQHF. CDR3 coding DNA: TGTGCCAGCAGCTACCGGACAGGGGAGCCCGAAAAGCCCCAGCATTTT.